Reported below is one T cell receptor beta chain. The antigen remains undetermined. The CDR3 sequence is 16 residues long. Germline loops: CDR1 SGHAT, CDR2 FQNNGV. V was cut by 1 base and J by 7 bases, with 19 bases left in between. This entry is derived from a study of OX40 agonist ivuxolimab in advanced cancers. The wider study: The study gave patients intravenous ivuxolimab at 0.01 to 10 mg/kg every 2 weeks. Dose-escalation patients had hepatocellular carcinoma, melanoma, renal cell or head and neck cancer.

Study findings and constraints: Antigen specificity was not determined for the expanded peripheral T cells.

Only in-frame clones appear in the TCRdb table, and some are missing; sequencing was by immunoSEQ multiplex PCR. This table has tens of thousands of clones, about four fifths appearing once. The V call is TRBV11-2, the J call TRBJ1-2; D is uncertain. The receptor was derived from an adult with an advanced solid tumor such as melanoma, head and neck, liver or kidney cancer. The sample in question was CD4+ or CD8+ T cells sorted from blood, obtained in a trial of the OX40 agonist ivuxolimab. In nucleotides, the CDR3 is TGTGCCAGCAGCTTAGGAGTAGAGACCGTCTTGACTGGCTACACCTTC. It codes for CASSLGVETVLTGYTF.